The 26 T cell receptor beta chains reported below all come from one sample, sequenced in a study of shared clonotypes between healthy human individuals. Sequencing used immunoSEQ multiplex PCR; TCRdb keeps in-frame clones, though not all of them. The table shows roughly 2,500,000 clones, with over 85% occurring only once. Sequencing was carried out using naive CD4+ T cells from PBMCs. Subset reported: CD45RA+ positively selected. Source of these receptors: a man aged 18 to 29 in good health. Some clones in this sample may be carry-over from other donors' samples.

The rearrangement joins TRBV4-2 to TRBJ2-6; 7 bases match TRBD1. Germline V lookup: CDR1 LGHNA, CDR2 YNFKEQ. The CDR3 runs to 16 residues. The J segment lost 1 base and the V segment lost 4 bases, leaving 4 bases of the junction unmatched. The CDR3 sequence is CASSPQTGSGANVLTF. The CDR3 bases are TGTGCCAGCAGCCCACAGACAGGGTCTGGGGCCAACGTCCTGACTTTC.

For this clone: Other DNA sequences of this sample code for an identical CDR3. The chain employs TRBV11-3 and TRBJ2-2, with 9 bases lining up with TRBD2. This CDR3 has 12 amino acids. Germline CDR1 reads SGHNT; CDR2 reads YENEEA. The CDR3 protein is CASGGNTGELFF. The CDR3 nucleotides read TGTGCTAGCGGGGGGAACACCGGGGAGCTGTTTTTT.

The chain recombines TRBV7-3 with TRBJ2-1; D ambiguous. The CDR3 is 13 amino acids. Germline CDR1 and CDR2: SGHTA and FQGTGA. The V end lost 3 bases, the J end lost 8 bases, and 11 bases lay between the germline ends. The CDR3 bases are TGTGCCAGCAGCTTTAGGCCTCCGGATGAGCAGTTCTTC. Translating gives CASSFRPPDEQFF.

Concerning this clone: Additional DNA sequences in this sample encode the identical CDR3. The gene calls are TRBV7-9 and TRBJ2-2, with 12 positions matching TRBD2. The V segment lost 6 bases and the J segment 1 base; nucleotides outside the gene matches: 9. This CDR3 is built from 18 residues. Per germline, CDR1 SEHNR and CDR2 FQNEAQ (reference sequence). In DNA, the CDR3 is TGTGCCAGCAGGCCGCCGGGACTAGCGGGCCTGAACACCGGGGAGCTGTTTTTT. It is translated as CASRPPGLAGLNTGELFF.

The rearrangement joins TRBV9 to TRBJ2-1, with TRBD2 matching 7 bases. Trimming took 0 bases from V and 4 from J; bases not matched to a gene: 7. The germline V gene has CDR1 SGDLS and CDR2 YYNGEE. CDR3 length equals 16 residues. The CDR3 spells CASSVVGLGRYNEQFF. CDR3 in DNA: TGTGCCAGCAGCGTAGTAGGACTAGGAAGGTACAATGAGCAGTTCTTC.

This chain connects TRBV9 to TRBJ2-2; TRBD2 might be the D (6 bases). Germline values: CDR1 SGDLS, CDR2 YYNGEE. V was trimmed by 0 bases and J by 11 bases, leaving 8 bases between them. CDR3 length: 12 amino acids. CDR3 bases: TGTGCCAGCAGCGTAGGCGGGATAGAGCTGTTTTTT. Translating it yields CASSVGGIELFF.

The rearrangement uses TRBV7-3 and TRBJ2-7; no clear D. The ends were cut back, 5 bases at V and 3 bases at J, with 11 bases in the middle. The CDR3 runs to 13 residues. Per the germline V gene, CDR1 is SGHTA and CDR2 is FQGTGA. The CDR3 region is CASSLLPGYEQYF. The CDR3 DNA follows: TGTGCCAGCAGCCTCCTACCTGGCTACGAGCAGTACTTC.

The rearrangement links TRBV28 to TRBJ2-1; a weak D match, TRBD2 (5 bases). The CDR3 totals 13 residues. Trimming took off 8 bases at V and 10 bases at J, with 18 bases between the two ends. The V gene's germline CDR1 is MDHEN and CDR2 SYDVKM. CDR3 bases: TGTGCCAGCGGGAGCTATTTAGACCCAGAGCAGTTCTTC. It yields the protein CASGSYLDPEQFF.

This chain links TRBV7-9 with TRBJ2-5, with TRBD2 matching 12 bases. CDR1 is SEHNR and CDR2 is FQNEAQ in the germline V gene (reference sequence). This CDR3 region has 17 residues. The V segment lost 1 base and the J segment 4 bases; nucleotides outside the gene matches: 7. The CDR3 loop is CASSLGASGRAVETQYF. In DNA form, the CDR3 reads TGTGCCAGCAGCTTAGGGGCTAGCGGGAGGGCCGTAGAGACCCAGTACTTC.

CDR3 bases: TGCGCCAGCAGCCGGACCGACAGGGGGCCGGAGGCAACTAATGAAAAACTGTTTTTT. This sequence encodes CASSRTDRGPEATNEKLFF. The chain carries TRBV4-3 and TRBJ1-4, with 10 bases identical to TRBD1. Trimming cost V 4 bases and J 0 bases; bases outside gene matches: 11. The CDR3 is 19 residues long. CDR1 is LGHNA, CDR2 YSLEER, per germline.

The V call is TRBV28, the J call TRBJ1-2; the D gene is possibly TRBD1 (5 bases). This CDR3 region has 15 residues. Trimming took 1 base from V and 2 from J, leaving 11 bases between them. Germline values: CDR1 MDHEN, CDR2 SYDVKM. The CDR3 region is CASSLLPGSNYGYTF. CDR3 DNA: TGTGCCAGCAGTTTATTACCAGGGTCCAACTATGGCTACACCTTC.

The gene calls are TRBV18 and TRBJ1-1; 8 bases fit TRBD1. The CDR3 covers 15 residues. Trimming removed 5 bases from V and 1 base from J; junction bases left unmatched: 6. Germline V lookup: CDR1 KGHSH, CDR2 LQKENI. The CDR3 DNA reads TGTGCCAGCTCAGAGACAGGGGCCTCGAACACTGAAGCTTTCTTT. It translates to CASSETGASNTEAFF.

The J gene is TRBJ2-2, the V gene TRBV11-3; 7 bases are a match to TRBD2. The J segment lost 0 bases and the V segment lost 9 bases, leaving 10 bases of the junction unmatched. The CDR3 has 16 residues. CDR1 and CDR2 from the germline V gene are SGHNT and YENEEA. The CDR3 nucleotides are TGTGCCAGTAAGGTCGGGGGGAGAACGAACACCGGGGAGCTGTTTTTT. This translates into CASKVGGRTNTGELFF.

About this clone itself: A read error may account for a junction end that differs from germline. The V and J genes are TRBV6-1 and TRBJ1-2; unclear D gene. The CDR3 is 13 amino acids. CDR1 and CDR2 from the germline V gene are MNHNS and SASEGT. The CDR3 sequence: CASREDTYTGYTF. DNA for the CDR3: TGTGCCAGCAGGGAAGACACCTATACTGGCTACACCTTC.

The chain couples TRBV12-5 to TRBJ2-7; perhaps D is TRBD1 or TRBD2 (5 bases each). V was shortened by 0 bases and J by 7 bases, with 10 bases between the two germline ends. Germline loops: CDR1 LGHNT, CDR2 FRNRAP. The CDR3 runs to 13 residues. As DNA, the CDR3 is TGTGCTAGTGGTTTGGTCGGGACGGGTGAGCAGTACTTC. It is translated as CASGLVGTGEQYF.

This chain connects TRBV5-1 to TRBJ2-1; 14 positions agree with TRBD2. This CDR3 is 16 amino acids long. Unmatched junction bases numbered 13, after V lost 9 bases and J lost 8 bases. Germline V lookup: CDR1 SGHRS, CDR2 YFSETQ. DNA of the CDR3: TGCGCCACCACGCCTACCGGGACTAGCGGGAGCTATGAGCAGTTCTTC. It specifies CATTPTGTSGSYEQFF.

The chain employs TRBV5-1 and TRBJ1-1, with TRBD1 as a possible D gene (6 bases). Germline V CDR1 and CDR2: SGHRS, YFSETQ. This CDR3 region has 14 residues. Trimming left V 1 base short and J 5 bases short, with 12 bases between. Here the CDR3 reads CASSLSGQRTEAFF. The CDR3 coding sequence is TGCGCCAGCAGCTTGTCGGGACAACGGACTGAAGCTTTCTTT.

This clone was found once. The sample holds other DNA sequences that translate to the same CDR3. V usage is TRBV9 and J usage is TRBJ1-1; D not certain. The V end was cut by 0 bases, the J end by 1 base, with 7 bases between. CDR3 length equals 14 residues. In germline, CDR1 is SGDLS, CDR2 YYNGEE. The CDR3 sequence: CASSVVSGNTEAFF. DNA of the CDR3: TGTGCCAGCAGCGTAGTTTCAGGGAACACTGAAGCTTTCTTT.

This clone was counted only a few times. The same CDR3 arises from other DNA sequences in this sample as well. The chain is built from TRBV20-1 and TRBJ1-1; D is unclear. The ends were cut back, 6 bases at V and 0 bases at J, with 5 bases in the middle. Germline V gives CDR1 DFQATT, CDR2 SNEGSKA (reference sequence). The CDR3 is made up of 11 amino acids. CDR3 DNA: TGCAGTGCGTCTTTGAACACTGAAGCTTTCTTT. Protein: CSASLNTEAFF.

A word on this clone: No DNA is shown, since the ends of the CDR3 on it are uncertain; the CDR3 is the one TCRdb lists. This sequence joins TRBV7-2 and TRBJ2-7; the table's D call, TRBD1, has no DNA check behind it. Germline CDR1 SGHTA, CDR2 FQGNSA. The CDR3 is 12 residues long, counting both termini. The CDR3: CASSLLSLDMKF.

This clone was seen a single time. V is TRBV2 and J is TRBJ2-1; D might be TRBD2 (5 bases). The CDR3 has 14 residues. The ends were cut back, 4 bases at V and 2 bases at J, with 9 bases in the middle. Germline loops: CDR1 SNHLY, CDR2 FYNNEI. The CDR3 spells CASSVSGTYNEQFF. In nucleotides, the CDR3 is TGTGCCAGCAGTGTGAGCGGAACCTACAATGAGCAGTTCTTC.

The CDR3 loop is CASSEPPSWTEKNTEAFF. CDR3 DNA: TGTGCCAGCAGTGAACCTCCGAGCTGGACAGAAAAGAACACTGAAGCTTTCTTT. This sequence joins TRBV6-1 and TRBJ1-1, with D perhaps TRBD1 (6 bases). Germline CDR1 is MNHNS and CDR2 is SASEGT. V was clipped by 2 bases and J by 1 base, with 20 bases between them. CDR3 length: 18 residues.

V gene TRBV28 combines with J gene TRBJ1-3; TRBD1 matches at 8 bases. The germline V gene has CDR1 MDHEN and CDR2 SYDVKM. The CDR3 is 15 amino acids. Losses at the gene ends were 5 bases for V and 11 bases for J; bases not matched to a gene: 14. CDR3 DNA: TGTGCCAGCAGTCCCCCTGGGCAGGGGGCGCGACCCATATATTTT. Translation: CASSPPGQGARPIYF.

Notes on this clone: Other nucleotide sequences from this sample produce the same CDR3. V and J are TRBV7-9 and TRBJ2-7; 9 nucleotides agree with TRBD1. The CDR3 covers 14 residues. Germline V lookup: CDR1 SEHNR, CDR2 FQNEAQ (reference sequence). With 3 bases clipped from V and 2 bases from J, the junction kept 2 bases outside the gene matches. The CDR3 sequence is CASSLGTGTYEQYF. CDR3 DNA sequence: TGTGCCAGCAGCTTGGGGACAGGGACCTACGAGCAGTACTTC.

In nucleotides, the CDR3 is TGTGCCAGCAGTGACATAGGGGGGTGGACTGAAGCTTTCTTT. Amino acids: CASSDIGGWTEAFF. J is TRBJ1-1 and V is TRBV25-1; possible D gene TRBD1, 6 bases. CDR3 length: 14 residues. CDR1 is MGHDK, CDR2 SYGVNS, per germline. Trimming took off 3 bases at V and 5 bases at J, with 13 bases between the two ends. The full variable domain, its missing parts supplied by reference TRBV25-1 and TRBJ1-1, is EADIYQTPRYLVIGTGKKITLECSQTMGHDKMYWYQQDPGMELHLIHYSYGVNSTEKGDLSSESTVSRIRTEHFPLTLESARPSHTSQYLCASSDIGGWTEAFFGQGTRLTVV.

This chain uses TRBV28 with TRBJ2-1; tentatively, D is TRBD2 (6 bases). V was cut by 6 bases and J by 2 bases, with 11 bases left in between. Germline assignment: CDR1 MDHEN and CDR2 SYDVKM. The CDR3 is made up of 14 amino acids. The CDR3 DNA reads as TGTGCCAGCAGGTTCGGGAGAACCTACAATGAGCAGTTCTTC. Translated, it gives CASRFGRTYNEQFF.